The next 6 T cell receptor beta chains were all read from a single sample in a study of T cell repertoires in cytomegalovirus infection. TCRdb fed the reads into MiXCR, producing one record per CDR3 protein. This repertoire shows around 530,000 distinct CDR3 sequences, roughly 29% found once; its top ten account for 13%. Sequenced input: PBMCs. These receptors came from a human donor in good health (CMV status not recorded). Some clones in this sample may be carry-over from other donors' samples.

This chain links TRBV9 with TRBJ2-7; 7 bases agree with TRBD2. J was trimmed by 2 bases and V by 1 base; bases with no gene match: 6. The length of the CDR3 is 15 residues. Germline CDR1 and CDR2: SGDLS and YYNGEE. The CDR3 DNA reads TGTGCCAGCAGCGTATATCCAGCGGGGACCTACGAGCAGTACTTC. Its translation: CASSVYPAGTYEQYF.

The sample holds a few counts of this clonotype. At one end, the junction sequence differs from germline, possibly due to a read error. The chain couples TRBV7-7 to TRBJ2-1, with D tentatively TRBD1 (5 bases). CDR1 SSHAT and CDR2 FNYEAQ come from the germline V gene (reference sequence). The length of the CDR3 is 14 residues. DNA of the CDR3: TGTGCTAGCAGCTCTACCGGACAAGTCAATGAGCAGTTCTTC. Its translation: CASSSTGQVNEQFF.

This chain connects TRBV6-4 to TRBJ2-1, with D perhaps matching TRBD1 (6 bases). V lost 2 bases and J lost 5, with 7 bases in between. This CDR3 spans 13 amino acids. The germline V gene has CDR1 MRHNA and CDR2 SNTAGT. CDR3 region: CASSDRDNNEQFF. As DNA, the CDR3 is TGTGCCAGCAGTGACCGGGACAACAATGAGCAGTTCTTC.

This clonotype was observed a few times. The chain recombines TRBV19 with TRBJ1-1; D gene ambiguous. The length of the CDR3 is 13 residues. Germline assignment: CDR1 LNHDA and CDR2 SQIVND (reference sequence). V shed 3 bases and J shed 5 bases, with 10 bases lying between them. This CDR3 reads CASSIKRTTEAFF. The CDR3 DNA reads TGTGCCAGTAGTATTAAGCGGACGACTGAAGCTTTCTTT.

The CDR3 nucleotides read TGTGCCAGCAGCTTTTACTCCTATAATTCACCCCTCCACTTT. This gives the protein CASSFYSYNSPLHF. This chain links TRBV11-3 with TRBJ1-6; D is uncertain. The CDR3 is 14 amino acids. Trimming took off 3 bases at V and 0 bases at J, with 3 bases between the two ends. The V gene's germline CDR1 is SGHNT and CDR2 YENEEA.

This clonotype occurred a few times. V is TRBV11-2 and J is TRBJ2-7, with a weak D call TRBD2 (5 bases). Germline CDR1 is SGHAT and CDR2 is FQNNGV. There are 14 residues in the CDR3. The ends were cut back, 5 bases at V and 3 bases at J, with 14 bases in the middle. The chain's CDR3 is CASSPGSPVYEQYV. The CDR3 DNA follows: TGTGCCAGCAGCCCGGGATCCCCAGTCTACGAGCAGTACGTC.